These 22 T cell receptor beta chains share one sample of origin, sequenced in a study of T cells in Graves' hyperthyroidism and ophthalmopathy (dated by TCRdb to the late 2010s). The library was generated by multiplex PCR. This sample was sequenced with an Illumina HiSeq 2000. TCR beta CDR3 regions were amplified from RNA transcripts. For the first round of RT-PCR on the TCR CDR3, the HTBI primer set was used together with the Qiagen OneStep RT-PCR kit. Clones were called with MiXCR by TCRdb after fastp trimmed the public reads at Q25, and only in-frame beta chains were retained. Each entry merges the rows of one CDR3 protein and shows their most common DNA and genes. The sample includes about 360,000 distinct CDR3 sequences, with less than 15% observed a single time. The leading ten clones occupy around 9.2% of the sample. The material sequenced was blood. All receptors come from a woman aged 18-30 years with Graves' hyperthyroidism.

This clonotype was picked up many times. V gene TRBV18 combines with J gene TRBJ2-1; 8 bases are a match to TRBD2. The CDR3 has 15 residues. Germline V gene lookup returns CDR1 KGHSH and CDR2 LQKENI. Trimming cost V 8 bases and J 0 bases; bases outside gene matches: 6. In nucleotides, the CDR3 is TGTGCCAGCAGTCCCGGGACTAGCTCCTACAATGAGCAGTTCTTC. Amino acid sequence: CASSPGTSSYNEQFF.

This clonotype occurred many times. The CDR3 protein is CASSRGYSNQPQHF. The CDR3 nucleotides read TGTGCCAGCAGTCGAGGGTATAGCAATCAGCCCCAGCATTTT. The chain combines TRBV28 with TRBJ1-5; D not certain. The germline gives CDR1 MDHEN, CDR2 SYDVKM. This CDR3 contains 14 residues. Trimming pared 5 bases from V and 0 bases from J, leaving 8 bases between.

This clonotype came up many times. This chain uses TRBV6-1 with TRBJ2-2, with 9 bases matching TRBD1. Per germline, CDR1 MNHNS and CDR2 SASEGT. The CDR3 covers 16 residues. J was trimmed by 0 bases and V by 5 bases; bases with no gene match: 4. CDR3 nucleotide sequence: TGTGCCAGCAGTCTCTGGGACAGGGCGAACACCGGGGAGCTGTTTTTT. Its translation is CASSLWDRANTGELFF.

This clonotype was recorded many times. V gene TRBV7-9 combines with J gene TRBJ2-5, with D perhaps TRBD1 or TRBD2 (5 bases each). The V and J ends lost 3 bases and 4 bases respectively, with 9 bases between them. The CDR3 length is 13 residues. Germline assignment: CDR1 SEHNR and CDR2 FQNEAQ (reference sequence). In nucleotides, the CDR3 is TGTGCCAGCAGCTTCGGGGACCCAGAGACCCAGTACTTC. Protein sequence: CASSFGDPETQYF.

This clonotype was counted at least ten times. CDR3 DNA: TGTGCCAGCAGCCAAAGGGGAGGGGAAAACACTGAAGCTTTCTTT. Its translation is CASSQRGGENTEAFF. The J gene is TRBJ1-1, the V gene TRBV6-1; possibly TRBD1 for D (5 bases). Germline V gene data show CDR1 as MNHNS and CDR2 as SASEGT. CDR3 length: 15 amino acids. Between the trimmed V and J ends, which lost 6 bases and 2 bases, there was a span of 16 bases.

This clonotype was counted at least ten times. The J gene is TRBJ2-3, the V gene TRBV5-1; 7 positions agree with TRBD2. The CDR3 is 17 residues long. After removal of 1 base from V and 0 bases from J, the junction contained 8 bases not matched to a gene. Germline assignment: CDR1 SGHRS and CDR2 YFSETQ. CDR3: CASSLSPAGTSTDTQYF. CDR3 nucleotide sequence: TGCGCCAGCAGCTTGTCTCCAGCGGGGACGAGCACAGATACGCAGTATTTT.

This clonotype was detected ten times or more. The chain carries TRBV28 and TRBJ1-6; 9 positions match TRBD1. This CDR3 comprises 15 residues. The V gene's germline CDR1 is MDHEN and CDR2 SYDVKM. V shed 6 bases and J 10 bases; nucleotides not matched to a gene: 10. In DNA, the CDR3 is TGTGCCAGCAGATGGCCGGGACAGGGTTTCTCACCCCTCCACTTT. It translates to CASRWPGQGFSPLHF.

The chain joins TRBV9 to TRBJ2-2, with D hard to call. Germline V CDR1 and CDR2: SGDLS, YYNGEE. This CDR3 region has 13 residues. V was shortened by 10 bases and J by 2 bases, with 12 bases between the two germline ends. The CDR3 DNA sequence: TGTGCCGGCACTGGATCCAACACCGGGGAGCTGTTTTTT. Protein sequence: CAGTGSNTGELFF.

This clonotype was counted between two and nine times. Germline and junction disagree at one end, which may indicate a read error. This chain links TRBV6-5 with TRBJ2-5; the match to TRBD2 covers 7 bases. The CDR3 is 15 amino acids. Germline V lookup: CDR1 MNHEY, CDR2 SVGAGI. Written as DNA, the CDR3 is TGTGCCAGTAGTTCGTCGGCGGGGGACTGGGAGACCCAGTACTTC. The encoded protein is CASSSSAGDWETQYF.

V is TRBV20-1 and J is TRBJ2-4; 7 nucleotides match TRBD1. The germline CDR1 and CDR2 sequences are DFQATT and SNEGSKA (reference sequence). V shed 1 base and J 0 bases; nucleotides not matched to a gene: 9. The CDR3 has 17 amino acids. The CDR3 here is CSARVAGGVGAKNIQYF. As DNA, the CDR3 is TGCAGTGCTAGAGTGGCAGGGGGTGTTGGAGCCAAAAACATTCAGTACTTC.

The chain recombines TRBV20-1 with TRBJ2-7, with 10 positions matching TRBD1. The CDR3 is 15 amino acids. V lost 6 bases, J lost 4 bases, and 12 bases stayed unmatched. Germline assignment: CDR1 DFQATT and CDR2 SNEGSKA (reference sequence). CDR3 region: CSAGDRGRLEYEQYF. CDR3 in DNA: TGCAGTGCCGGGGACAGGGGCCGTTTAGAATACGAGCAGTACTTC.

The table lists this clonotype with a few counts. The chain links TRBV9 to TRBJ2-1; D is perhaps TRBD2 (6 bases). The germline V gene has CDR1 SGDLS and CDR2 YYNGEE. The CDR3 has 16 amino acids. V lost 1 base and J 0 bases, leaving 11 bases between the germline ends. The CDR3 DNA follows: TGTGCCAGCAGCGTAAGTGGGGGGAGCTCCTACAATGAGCAGTTCTTC. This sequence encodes CASSVSGGSSYNEQFF.

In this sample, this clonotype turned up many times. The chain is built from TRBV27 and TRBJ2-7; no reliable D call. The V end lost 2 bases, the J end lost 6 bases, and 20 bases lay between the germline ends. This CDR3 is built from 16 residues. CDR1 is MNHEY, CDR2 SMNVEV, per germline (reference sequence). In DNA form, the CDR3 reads TGTGCCAGCAGTTTAAGTTCCGGTACTCCATTGCCCGAGCAGTACTTC. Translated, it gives CASSLSSGTPLPEQYF.

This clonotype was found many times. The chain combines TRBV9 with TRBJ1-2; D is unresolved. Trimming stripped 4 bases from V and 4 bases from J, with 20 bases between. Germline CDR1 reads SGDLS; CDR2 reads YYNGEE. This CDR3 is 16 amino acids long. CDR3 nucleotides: TGTGCCAGCAGCCCGGGAGGCCGCGGGCCGGGCTATGGCTACACCTTC. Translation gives CASSPGGRGPGYGYTF.

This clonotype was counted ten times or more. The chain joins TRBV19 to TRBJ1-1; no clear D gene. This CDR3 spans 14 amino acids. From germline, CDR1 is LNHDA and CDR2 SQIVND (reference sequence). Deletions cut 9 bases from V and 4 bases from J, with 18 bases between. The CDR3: CASHGILGGTEAFF. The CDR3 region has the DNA TGTGCCAGCCATGGAATTTTGGGAGGCACTGAAGCTTTCTTT.

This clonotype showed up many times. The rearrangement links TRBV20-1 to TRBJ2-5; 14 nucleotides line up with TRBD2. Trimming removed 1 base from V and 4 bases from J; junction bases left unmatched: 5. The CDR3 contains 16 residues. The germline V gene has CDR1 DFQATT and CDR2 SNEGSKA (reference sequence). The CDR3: CSARGLAGGPLETQYF. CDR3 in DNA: TGCAGTGCTAGAGGACTAGCGGGGGGGCCCTTAGAGACCCAGTACTTC.

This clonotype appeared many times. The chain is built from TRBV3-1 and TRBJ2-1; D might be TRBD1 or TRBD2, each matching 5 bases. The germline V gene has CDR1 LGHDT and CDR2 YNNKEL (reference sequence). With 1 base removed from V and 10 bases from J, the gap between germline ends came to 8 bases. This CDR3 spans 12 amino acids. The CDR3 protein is CASSQAGGEQFF. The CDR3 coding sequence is TGTGCCAGCAGCCAAGCTGGGGGAGAGCAGTTCTTC.

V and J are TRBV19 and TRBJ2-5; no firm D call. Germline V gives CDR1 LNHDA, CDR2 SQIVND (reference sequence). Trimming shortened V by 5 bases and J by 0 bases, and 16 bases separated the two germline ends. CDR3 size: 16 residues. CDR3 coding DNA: TGTGCCAGTAGTGTAGTTGGCGGAGAATACCAAGAGACCCAGTACTTC. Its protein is CASSVVGGEYQETQYF.

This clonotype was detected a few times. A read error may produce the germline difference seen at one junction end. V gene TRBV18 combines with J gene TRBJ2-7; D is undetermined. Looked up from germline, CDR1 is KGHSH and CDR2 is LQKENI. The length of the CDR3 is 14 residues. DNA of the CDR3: TGTGCCAGCTCACCGGTAGTCGGCTCCTACGAGCGGTACTTC. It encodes CASSPVVGSYERYF.

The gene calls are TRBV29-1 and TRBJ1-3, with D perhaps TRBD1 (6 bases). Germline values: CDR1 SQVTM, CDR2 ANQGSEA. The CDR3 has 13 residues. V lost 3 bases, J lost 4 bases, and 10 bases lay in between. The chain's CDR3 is CSVDEGGGNTIYF. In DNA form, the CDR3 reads TGCAGCGTTGATGAGGGGGGCGGAAACACCATATATTTT.

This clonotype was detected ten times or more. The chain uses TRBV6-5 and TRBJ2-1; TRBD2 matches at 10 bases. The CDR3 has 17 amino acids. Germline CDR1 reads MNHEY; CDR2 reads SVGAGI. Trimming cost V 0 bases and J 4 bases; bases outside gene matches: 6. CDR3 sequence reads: CASSYSGLAGVYNEQFF. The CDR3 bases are TGTGCCAGCAGTTACTCTGGCCTAGCGGGGGTTTACAATGAGCAGTTCTTC.

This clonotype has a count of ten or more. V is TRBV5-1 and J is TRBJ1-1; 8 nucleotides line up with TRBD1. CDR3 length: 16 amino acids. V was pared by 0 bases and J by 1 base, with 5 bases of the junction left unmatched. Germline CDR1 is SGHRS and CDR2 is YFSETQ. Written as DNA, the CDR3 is TGCGCCAGCAGCTTGGACAGGGGGGCTTCGAACACTGAAGCTTTCTTT. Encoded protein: CASSLDRGASNTEAFF. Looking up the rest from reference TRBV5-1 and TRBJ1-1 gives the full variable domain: KAGVTQTPRYLIKTRGQQVTLSCSPISGHRSVSWYQQTPGQGLQFLFEYFSETQRNKGNFPGRFSGRQFSNSRSEMNVSTLELGDSALYLCASSLDRGASNTEAFFGQGTRLTVV.